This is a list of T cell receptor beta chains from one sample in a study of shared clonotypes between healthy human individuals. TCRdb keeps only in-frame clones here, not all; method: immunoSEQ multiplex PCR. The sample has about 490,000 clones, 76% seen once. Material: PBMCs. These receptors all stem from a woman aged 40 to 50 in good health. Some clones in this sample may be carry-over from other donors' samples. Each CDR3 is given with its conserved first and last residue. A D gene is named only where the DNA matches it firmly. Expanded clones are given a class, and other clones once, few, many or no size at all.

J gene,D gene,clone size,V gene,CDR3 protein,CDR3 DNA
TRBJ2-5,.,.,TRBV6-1,CASSEGWGGETQYF,TGTGCCAGCAGTGAGGGTTGGGGGGGCGAGACCCAGTACTTC
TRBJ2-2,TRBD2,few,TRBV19,CASSLLAGGYTGELFF,TGTGCCAGTAGTTTACTAGCGGGAGGGTACACCGGGGAGCTGTTTTTT
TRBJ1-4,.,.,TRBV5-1,CASSLGGNSEKLFF,TGCGCCAGCAGTCTAGGGGGAAACAGTGAAAAACTGTTTTTT
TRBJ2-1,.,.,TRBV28,CASSFRSKYSTRSSYNEQFF,TGTGCCAGCAGTTTTCGGAGTAAGTACTCGACTCGGAGCTCCTACAATGAGCAGTTCTTC
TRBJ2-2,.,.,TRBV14,CASSQGGLPGELFF,TGTGCCAGCAGCCAAGGGGGACTTCCCGGGGAGCTGTTTTTT
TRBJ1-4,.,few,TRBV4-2,CASSGPRMELSF,TGTGCCAGCAGCGGTCCTCGTATGGAACTGTCTTTT
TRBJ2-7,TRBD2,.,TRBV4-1,CASSQSTSGFYEQYF,TGCGCCAGCAGCCAGTCGACTAGCGGGTTCTACGAGCAGTACTTC
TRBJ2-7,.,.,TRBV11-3,CASSLDSGAGRGDEQYF,TGTGCCAGCAGCTTAGATTCGGGGGCGGGAAGGGGCGACGAGCAGTACTTC
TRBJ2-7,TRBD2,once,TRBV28,CASRYTSGRALEQYF,TGTGCCAGCAGATACACTAGCGGGAGGGCCCTCGAGCAGTACTTC
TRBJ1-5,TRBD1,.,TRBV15,CATSRDPGQGNQPQHF,TGTGCCACCAGCAGAGATCCAGGACAGGGGAATCAGCCCCAGCATTTT
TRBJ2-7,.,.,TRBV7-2,CASSLSLASYEQYF,TGTGCCAGCAGCTTAAGCCTAGCTTCCTACGAGCAGTACTTC
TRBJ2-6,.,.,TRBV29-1,CSVTGIYQTGANVLTF,TGCAGCGTGACGGGCATTTACCAGACTGGGGCCAACGTCCTGACTTTC
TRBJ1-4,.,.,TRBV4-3,CASSQASEGGEKLFF,TGCGCCAGCAGCCAAGCATCGGAGGGGGGGGAAAAACTGTTTTTT
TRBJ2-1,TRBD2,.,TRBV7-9,CASSGGGNEQFF,TGTGCCAGCAGTGGCGGGGGCAATGAGCAGTTCTTC
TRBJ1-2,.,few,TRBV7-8,CASSPAGGAGGYTF,TGTGCCAGCAGTCCCGCCGGGGGGGCTGGAGGCTACACCTTC
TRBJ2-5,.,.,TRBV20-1,CGSALLETQYF,TGCGGTAGCGCCCTTTTAGAGACCCAGTACTTC
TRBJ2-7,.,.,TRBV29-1,CSVENSAYEQYF,TGCAGCGTTGAAAACAGTGCCTACGAGCAGTACTTC
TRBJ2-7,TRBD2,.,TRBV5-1,CASSSSPLAGASYEQYF,TGCGCCAGCAGCTCGAGTCCACTAGCGGGCGCCTCCTACGAGCAGTACTTC
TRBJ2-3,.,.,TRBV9,CASSAQAYTDTQYF,TGTGCCAGCAGCGCACAGGCGTACACAGATACGCAGTATTTT
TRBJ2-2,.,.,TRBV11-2,CASSLFRLTFTGELFF,TGTGCCAGCAGCTTATTTCGTTTGACCTTCACCGGGGAGCTGTTTTTT
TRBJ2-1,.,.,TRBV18,CASSRAGSYNEQFF,TGTGCCAGCTCCAGGGCAGGTTCATACAATGAGCAGTTCTTC
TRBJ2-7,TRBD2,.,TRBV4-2,CASSQAFASGSEEQYF,TGTGCCAGCAGCCAAGCGTTTGCTAGCGGGAGTGAGGAGCAGTACTTC
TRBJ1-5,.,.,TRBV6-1,CASSGRADGNQPQHF,TGTGCCAGCAGTGGCCGGGCCGACGGGAATCAGCCCCAGCATTTT
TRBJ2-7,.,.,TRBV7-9,CASSQTPGPPGEQYF,TGTGCCAGCAGCCAAACTCCGGGACCTCCTGGTGAGCAGTACTTC
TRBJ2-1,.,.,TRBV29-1,CSTGPMVNNEQFF,TGCAGCACCGGACCCATGGTAAACAATGAGCAGTTCTTC
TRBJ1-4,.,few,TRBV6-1,CASSEAGGSNEKLFF,TGTGCCAGCAGTGAAGCGGGGGGGTCTAATGAAAAACTGTTTTTT
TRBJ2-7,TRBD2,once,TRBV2,CASSGLAGYEQYF,TGTGCCAGCAGTGGACTAGCGGGCTACGAGCAGTACTTC
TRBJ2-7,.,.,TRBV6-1,CASSTTPWGIYEQYF,TGTGCCAGCAGCACTACTCCATGGGGTATCTACGAGCAGTACTTC
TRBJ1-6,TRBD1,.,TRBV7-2,CASSLGGGQSYNSPLHF,TGTGCCAGCAGCTTAGGCGGGGGACAGAGTTATAATTCACCCCTCCACTTT
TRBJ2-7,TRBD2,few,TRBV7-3,CASSSGLAGDEQYF,TGTGCCAGCAGCTCCGGACTAGCGGGGGACGAGCAGTACTTC
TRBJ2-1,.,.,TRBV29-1,CSVDPTSSYNEQFF,TGCAGCGTTGACCCGACTAGCTCCTACAATGAGCAGTTCTTC
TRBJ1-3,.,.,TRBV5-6,CASSLRGSSNTIYF,TGTGCCAGCAGCTTAAGGGGGTCTTCCAACACCATATATTTT
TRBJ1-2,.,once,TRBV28,CASSLSPDIYGYTF,TGTGCCAGCAGCTTATCCCCGGACATCTATGGCTACACCTTC
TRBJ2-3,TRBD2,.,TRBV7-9,CASSLTSGNTDTQYF,TGTGCCAGCAGCCTGACTAGCGGGAACACAGATACGCAGTATTTT
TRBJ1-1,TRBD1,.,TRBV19,CASSPRDRLNTEAFF,TGTGCCAGTAGTCCGCGGGACAGATTAAACACTGAAGCTTTCTTT
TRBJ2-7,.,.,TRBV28,CASSKTGSPPYEQYF,TGTGCCAGCAGTAAAACCGGGTCCCCCCCCTACGAGCAGTACTTC
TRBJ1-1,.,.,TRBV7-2,CASSPMRNTEAFF,TGTGCCAGCAGCCCTATGAGGAACACTGAAGCTTTCTTT
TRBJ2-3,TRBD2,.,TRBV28,CASSPGLAGGVTQYF,TGTGCCAGCAGTCCCGGACTAGCGGGGGGGGTTACGCAGTATTTT
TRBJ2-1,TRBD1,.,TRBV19,CASRKGAGYNEQFF,TGTGCCAGTAGAAAGGGGGCTGGCTACAATGAGCAGTTCTTC
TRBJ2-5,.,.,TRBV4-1,CASSQEKAAQETQYF,TGCGCCAGCAGCCAAGAAAAGGCCGCCCAAGAGACCCAGTACTTC
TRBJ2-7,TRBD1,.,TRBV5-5,CASSLATGVLYEQYF,TGTGCCAGCAGCTTGGCTACAGGGGTTTTATACGAGCAGTACTTC
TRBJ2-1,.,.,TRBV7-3,CASSARANQGEQFF,TGTGCCAGCAGCGCCCGGGCAAATCAGGGTGAGCAGTTCTTC
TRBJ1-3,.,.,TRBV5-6,CASSLSGRAPSGNTIYF,TGTGCCAGCAGCCTTTCTGGTCGGGCTCCCTCTGGAAACACCATATATTTT
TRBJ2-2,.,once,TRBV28,CASSRGQNTGELFF,TGTGCCAGCAGCCGGGGACAGAACACCGGGGAGCTGTTTTTT
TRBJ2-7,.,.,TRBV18,CASSPPRPSYEQYF,TGTGCCAGCTCACCACCGAGGCCGAGCTACGAGCAGTACTTC